This section outlines one TCR beta chain sequence together with its context. The data were taken from a study of response to subunit inactivated influenza vaccine. Germline V CDR1 and CDR2: SGDLS, YYNGEE. V was cut by 3 bases and J by 3 bases, with 10 bases left in between. This CDR3 spans 14 amino acids. TCRdb re-called the RT-PCR reads through MiXCR, storing one row per CDR3 protein. The sample lists 500,000 to 600,000 distinct CDR3 sequences, about 11% occurring once. These data also formed part of another study, on T cells expressing NK-cell markers. According to that study: A 5'RACE template switching approach incorporating UMIs was used to make TCR beta cDNA. Repertoires of TCR beta were obtained from T cells sorted as CD3+CD56+NKG2C+, CD3+CD56+NKG2C- and CD3+CD56-NKG2C+. In a few donors, dominant clonotypes made up about 28.3-60.1% of CD3+CD56-NKG2C+ cells.

The material was PBMCs from blood, obtained on the day of vaccination. The chain uses TRBV9 and TRBJ1-5; D is perhaps TRBD1 (6 bases). This clonotype was obtained from a man between 50 and 59 years old who received an inactivated influenza vaccine. CDR3 in amino acids: CASSATGNNQPQHF. CDR3 DNA: TGTGCCAGCAGCGCAACAGGGAACAATCAGCCCCAGCATTTT.